This TCR beta chain was sequenced during a study of chemoradiotherapy in HPV16-positive cancers. Produced via immunoSEQ multiplex PCR; TCRdb's table is partial and in-frame only. The table shows around 29,000 clones, with about nine tenths occurring only once. This clone has a single count. Trimming took 6 bases from V and 1 from J; bases not matched to a gene: 5. Looked up from germline, CDR1 is MNHEY and CDR2 is SMNVEV (reference sequence). The CDR3 has 15 amino acids. Repertoires were sampled repeatedly during chemoradiotherapy. Sequences were derived from blood, sampled from a patient who underwent chemoradiotherapy. This TCR was recovered from a human donor with HPV-associated anogenital cancer. V and J are TRBV27 and TRBJ2-2; TRBD1 matches at 7 bases. CDR3 in DNA: TGTGCCAGCAGATCCGGGACAGTGAACACCGGGGAGCTGTTTTTT. Translated, it gives CASRSGTVNTGELFF.